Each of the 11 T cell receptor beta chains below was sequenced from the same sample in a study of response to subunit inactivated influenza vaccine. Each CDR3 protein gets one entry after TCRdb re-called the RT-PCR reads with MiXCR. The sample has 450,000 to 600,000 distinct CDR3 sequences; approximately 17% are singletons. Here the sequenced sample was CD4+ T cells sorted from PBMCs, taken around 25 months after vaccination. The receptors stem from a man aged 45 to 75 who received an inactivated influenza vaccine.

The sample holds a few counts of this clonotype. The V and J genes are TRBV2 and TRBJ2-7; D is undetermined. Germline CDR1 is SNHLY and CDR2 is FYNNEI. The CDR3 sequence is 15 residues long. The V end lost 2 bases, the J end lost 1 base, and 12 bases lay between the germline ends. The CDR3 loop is CASSEISHLSYEQYF. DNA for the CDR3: TGTGCCAGCAGTGAAATCAGTCATTTATCCTACGAGCAGTACTTC.

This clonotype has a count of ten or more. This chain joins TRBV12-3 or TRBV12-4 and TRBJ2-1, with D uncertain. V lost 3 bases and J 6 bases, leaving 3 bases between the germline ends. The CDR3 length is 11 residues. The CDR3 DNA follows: TGTGCCAGCAGTTTCGCCAATGAGCAGTTCTTC. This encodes CASSFANEQFF.

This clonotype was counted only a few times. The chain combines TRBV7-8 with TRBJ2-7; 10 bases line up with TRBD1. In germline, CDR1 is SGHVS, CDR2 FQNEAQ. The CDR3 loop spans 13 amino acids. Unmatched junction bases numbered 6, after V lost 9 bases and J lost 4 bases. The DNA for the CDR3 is TGTGCCAGTAATCGGGGACAGGGGTACGAGCAGTACTTC. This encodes CASNRGQGYEQYF.

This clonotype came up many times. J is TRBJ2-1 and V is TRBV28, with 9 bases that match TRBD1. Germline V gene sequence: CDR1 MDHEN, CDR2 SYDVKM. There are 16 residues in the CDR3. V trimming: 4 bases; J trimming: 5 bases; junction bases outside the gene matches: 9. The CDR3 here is CASSYSPGQGHNEQFF. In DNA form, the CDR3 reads TGTGCCAGCAGTTACTCGCCGGGACAGGGTCACAATGAGCAGTTCTTC.

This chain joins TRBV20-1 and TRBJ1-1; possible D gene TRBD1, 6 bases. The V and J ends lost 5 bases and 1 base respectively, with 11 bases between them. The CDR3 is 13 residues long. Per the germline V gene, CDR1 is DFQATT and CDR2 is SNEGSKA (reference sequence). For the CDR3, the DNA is TGCAGTGCTGTCTCAGGGGCGAACACTGAAGCTTTCTTT. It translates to CSAVSGANTEAFF.

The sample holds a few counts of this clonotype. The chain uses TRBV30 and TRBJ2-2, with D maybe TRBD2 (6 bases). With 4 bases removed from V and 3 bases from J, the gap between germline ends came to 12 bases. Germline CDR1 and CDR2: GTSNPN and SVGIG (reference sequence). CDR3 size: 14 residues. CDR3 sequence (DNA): TGTGCCTGGATCGGTCTAGCGTACACCGGGGAGCTGTTTTTT. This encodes CAWIGLAYTGELFF.

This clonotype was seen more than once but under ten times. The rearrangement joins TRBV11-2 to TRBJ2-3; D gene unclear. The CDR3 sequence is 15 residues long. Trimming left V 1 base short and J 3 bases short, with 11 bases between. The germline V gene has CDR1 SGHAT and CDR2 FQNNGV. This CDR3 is CASSLVSSGTDTQYF. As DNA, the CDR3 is TGTGCCAGCAGCTTAGTGTCTAGTGGAACAGATACGCAGTATTTT.

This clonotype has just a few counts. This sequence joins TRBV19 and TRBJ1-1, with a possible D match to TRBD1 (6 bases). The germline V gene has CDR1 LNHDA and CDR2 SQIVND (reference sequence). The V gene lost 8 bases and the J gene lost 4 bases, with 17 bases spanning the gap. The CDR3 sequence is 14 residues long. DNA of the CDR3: TGTGCCAGTCGCCACCTCAGGGGCGGCACTGAAGCTTTCTTT. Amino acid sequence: CASRHLRGGTEAFF.

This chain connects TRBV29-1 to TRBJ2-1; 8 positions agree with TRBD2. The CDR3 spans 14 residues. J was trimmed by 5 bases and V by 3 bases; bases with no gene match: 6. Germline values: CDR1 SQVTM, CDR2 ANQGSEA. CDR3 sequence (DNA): TGCAGCGTTGAGGGTCTAGCGGGTCACAATGAGCAGTTCTTC. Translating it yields CSVEGLAGHNEQFF.

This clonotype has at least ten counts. CDR3 sequence reads: CSALTPMNTEAFF. The CDR3 DNA sequence: TGCAGTGCCCTGACTCCAATGAACACTGAAGCTTTCTTT. The rearrangement links TRBV20-1 to TRBJ1-1, with D hard to call. Germline V gene lookup returns CDR1 DFQATT and CDR2 SNEGSKA (reference sequence). CDR3 length equals 13 residues. V gave up 6 bases and J gave up 0 bases, with 11 bases separating them.

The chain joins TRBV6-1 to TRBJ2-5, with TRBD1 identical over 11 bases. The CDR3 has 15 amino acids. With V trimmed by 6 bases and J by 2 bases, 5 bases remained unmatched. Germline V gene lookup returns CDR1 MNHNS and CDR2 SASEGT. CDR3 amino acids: CASRGDRGRQETQYF. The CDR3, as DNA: TGTGCCAGCAGGGGGGACAGGGGGAGACAAGAGACCCAGTACTTC.